These 24 T cell receptor beta chains were all obtained from the same sample, sequenced in a study of Graves' ophthalmopathy and Graves' hyperthyroidism. RNA served as the template for amplifying TCR beta CDR3 regions. The library came from an HTBI-primed first-round RT-PCR and a second-round multiplex PCR. TCRdb recomputed calls from the multiplex PCR reads with MiXCR, one row per CDR3 protein. The table lists about 740,000 distinct CDR3 sequences, 40% of them singletons, with about 40% in the top ten. The sample taken for sequencing was peripheral blood. These receptors all stem from an adult man with Graves' ophthalmopathy.

This chain joins TRBV9 and TRBJ1-6, with TRBD1 matching 7 bases. J lost 10 bases, V lost 7 bases, and 8 bases had no gene match. This CDR3 is built from 13 residues. Germline values: CDR1 SGDLS, CDR2 YYNGEE. The CDR3 loop is CASGHRGRSPLHF. CDR3 in DNA: TGTGCCAGCGGACACAGGGGTCGGTCACCCCTCCACTTT.

This clonotype was found a few times. The chain uses TRBV7-9 and TRBJ1-1; perhaps TRBD1 as D (5 bases). CDR1 is SEHNR, CDR2 FQNEAQ, per germline (reference sequence). The CDR3 has 8 residues. The CDR3 here is CAGGEAFF. CDR3 nucleotides: TGTGCTGGGGGGGAAGCTTTCTTT. Based on the CDR3 plus reference TRBV7-9 and TRBJ1-1, the full variable domain is DTGVSQNPRHKITKRGQNVTFRCDPISEHNRLYWYRQTLGQGPEFLTYFQNEAQLEKSRLLSDRFSAERPKGSFSTLEIQRTEQGDSAMYLCAGGEAFFGQGTRLTVV.

This clonotype was picked up a small number of times. This chain uses TRBV12-3 or TRBV12-4 with TRBJ2-2; D is uncertain. CDR3 length: 13 residues. V shed 2 bases and J shed 6 bases, with 7 bases lying between them. Here the CDR3 reads CASSLTRSGELFF. As DNA, the CDR3 is TGTGCCAGCAGTTTAACGAGGTCCGGGGAGCTGTTTTTT.

The chain is built from TRBV9 and TRBJ1-5, with D perhaps TRBD1 (6 bases). In germline, CDR1 is SGDLS, CDR2 YYNGEE. The CDR3 is 15 amino acids. Trimming took off 0 bases at V and 7 bases at J, with 14 bases between the two ends. The CDR3 DNA follows: TGTGCCAGCAGCGTAGATGGGGCCACAGGGCAGCCCCAGCATTTT. Its translation: CASSVDGATGQPQHF.

This clonotype was seen a few times. The chain combines TRBV14 with TRBJ2-7, with TRBD1 matching 9 bases. CDR3 length: 15 residues. V lost 4 bases to trimming and J lost 3 bases; unmatched junction nucleotides: 7. Germline-derived CDR1 and CDR2 are SGHDN and FVKESK. CDR3 nucleotide sequence: TGTGCCAGCAGCCGTGGATGGGGACAGGGCTACGAGCAGTACTTC. It codes for CASSRGWGQGYEQYF.

The chain is built from TRBV7-9 and TRBJ1-1, with D unclear. The V end was cut by 2 bases, the J end by 4 bases, with 8 bases between. The germline V gene encodes CDR1 SEHNR and CDR2 FQNEAQ (reference sequence). This CDR3 has 13 residues. The chain's CDR3 is CASSLIKSTEAFF. Here the CDR3 DNA reads TGTGCCAGCAGCTTAATCAAGAGCACTGAAGCTTTCTTT.

This clonotype was counted at least ten times. The CDR3 sequence is CAISVARQETQYF. The CDR3 DNA reads TGTGCCATCAGTGTTGCCAGACAAGAGACCCAGTACTTC. V and J are TRBV10-3 and TRBJ2-5; D unclear. CDR3 size: 13 residues. Trimming removed 4 bases from V and 2 bases from J, with 8 bases in between. CDR1 and CDR2 (germline): ENHRY, SYGVKD.

The rearrangement joins TRBV10-3 to TRBJ2-6; D is uncertain. CDR1 is ENHRY, CDR2 SYGVKD, per germline. V lost 0 bases, J lost 17 bases, and 8 bases lay in between. CDR3 length equals 11 residues. Written as DNA, the CDR3 is TGTGCCATCAGTGAGTCGACCGGAGTGACTTTC. As protein: CAISESTGVTF.

This clonotype showed up just once. The CDR3 loop is CASRRQTGNTIYF. CDR3 nucleotides: TGTGCCAGCAGAAGGCAGACTGGAAACACCATATATTTT. The chain employs TRBV25-1 and TRBJ1-3, with D hard to call. This CDR3 spans 13 amino acids. Germline CDR1 MGHDK, CDR2 SYGVNS. V lost 6 bases to trimming and J lost 2 bases, with 8 bases between them.

A few counts support this clonotype. This rearrangement joins TRBV20-1 to TRBJ1-5, with 11 nucleotides matching TRBD1. CDR1 and CDR2 from the germline V gene are DFQATT and SNEGSKA (reference sequence). The CDR3 is 15 amino acids. Trimming at V came to 2 bases and at J to 6 bases, leaving 6 bases not matched to a gene. The CDR3 sequence is CSARRRTGGGQPQHF. DNA for the CDR3: TGCAGTGCTAGACGACGGACAGGGGGCGGTCAGCCCCAGCATTTT.

The chain recombines TRBV7-9 with TRBJ2-5, with D uncertain. V lost 3 bases, J lost 2 bases, and 16 bases lay in between. CDR3 length equals 16 residues. The V gene's germline CDR1 is SEHNR and CDR2 FQNEAQ (reference sequence). In DNA, the CDR3 is TGTGCCAGCAGCTTTTCCGCCCAAGTGTGGCAAGAGACCCAGTACTTC. Its protein product is CASSFSAQVWQETQYF.

This clonotype has more than one count but fewer than ten. The chain recombines TRBV6-1 with TRBJ2-5; D not certain. Per the germline V gene, CDR1 is MNHNS and CDR2 is SASEGT. The V end lost 7 bases, the J end lost 2 bases, and 2 bases lay between the germline ends. The CDR3 is 10 residues long. The CDR3: CASIQETQYF. The CDR3 coding sequence is TGTGCCAGCATACAAGAGACCCAGTACTTC.

This chain connects TRBV4-1 to TRBJ2-5, with 11 bases matching TRBD2. The CDR3 is 17 amino acids. The junction had 10 bases not matched to a gene; V was cut back by 0 bases and J by 7 bases. CDR1 MGHRA and CDR2 YSYEKL come from the germline V gene. The CDR3 nucleotides read TGCGCCAGCAGCCAAGATACGCTAGCGGGAGGCCCTGGGACCCAGTACTTC. Translating gives CASSQDTLAGGPGTQYF.

The V gene is TRBV6-1, the J gene TRBJ2-7; D is perhaps TRBD1 (5 bases). There are 12 residues in the CDR3. Per germline, CDR1 MNHNS and CDR2 SASEGT. V lost 10 bases and J 0 bases, leaving 10 bases between the germline ends. CDR3 protein: CAIVDSSYEQYF. CDR3 bases: TGTGCCATCGTCGACAGCTCCTACGAGCAGTACTTC.

This chain connects TRBV7-9 to TRBJ1-4, with a possible D match to TRBD1 (6 bases). The ends were cut back, 3 bases at V and 4 bases at J, with 15 bases in the middle. The CDR3 loop spans 16 amino acids. CDR1 and CDR2 from the germline V gene are SEHNR and FQNEAQ (reference sequence). CDR3 protein: CASSLDSATINEKLFF. In nucleotides, the CDR3 is TGTGCCAGCAGCTTGGACAGCGCTACGATTAATGAAAAACTGTTTTTT.

This clonotype turned up a few times. The chain carries TRBV11-1 and TRBJ2-2; TRBD2 is a possible D gene (6 bases). The germline gives CDR1 SGHAT, CDR2 FQDESV (reference sequence). CDR3 length: 15 amino acids. V was cut by 3 bases and J by 6 bases, with 14 bases left in between. The CDR3 loop is CASSLVPGGAGELFF. The DNA for the CDR3 is TGTGCCAGCAGCTTGGTGCCCGGGGGTGCCGGGGAGCTGTTTTTT.

There are a few counts of this clonotype. The gene calls are TRBV20-1 and TRBJ1-2; 9 bases line up with TRBD1. The junction had 9 bases not matched to a gene; V was cut back by 1 base and J by 3 bases. There are 16 residues in the CDR3. Germline assignment: CDR1 DFQATT and CDR2 SNEGSKA (reference sequence). The CDR3 loop is CSARGDREKTHYGYTF. The DNA for the CDR3 is TGCAGTGCTAGAGGGGACAGGGAAAAAACACACTATGGCTACACCTTC.

The rearrangement joins TRBV29-1 to TRBJ1-1; D call uncertain. The CDR3 covers 9 residues. Per the germline V gene, CDR1 is SQVTM and CDR2 is ANQGSEA. V shed 6 bases and J shed 7 bases, with 6 bases lying between them. The CDR3 nucleotides are TGCAGCGTAACGGATGAAGCTTTCTTT. Amino acid sequence: CSVTDEAFF.

The rearrangement links TRBV7-9 to TRBJ2-3; no reliable D call. The ends were cut back, 1 base at V and 6 bases at J, with 8 bases in the middle. The CDR3 loop spans 13 amino acids. CDR1 and CDR2 from the germline V gene are SEHNR and FQNEAQ (reference sequence). For the CDR3, the DNA is TGTGCCAGCAGCTTAGGGTACGGGGATACGCAGTATTTT. Protein sequence: CASSLGYGDTQYF.

The V gene is TRBV4-3, the J gene TRBJ2-2; D is possibly TRBD1 (6 bases). The CDR3 runs to 16 residues. Trimming took off 1 base at V and 4 bases at J, with 13 bases between the two ends. Germline CDR1 and CDR2: LGHNA and YSLEER. The chain's CDR3 is CASSQVFTTGTGELFF. The DNA for the CDR3 is TGCGCCAGCAGCCAAGTATTCACGACAGGCACCGGGGAGCTGTTTTTT.

The chain uses TRBV10-3 and TRBJ1-6; possible D gene TRBD1, 5 bases. CDR1 and CDR2 from the germline V gene are ENHRY and SYGVKD. The V gene lost 0 bases and the J gene lost 2 bases, with 11 bases spanning the gap. The CDR3 runs 17 residues. Written as DNA, the CDR3 is TGTGCCATCAGTGAGTCGGCAGGGAGGCCCTATAATTCACCCCTCCACTTT. This gives the protein CAISESAGRPYNSPLHF.

The chain joins TRBV20-1 to TRBJ1-5; perhaps TRBD1 as D (6 bases). Trimming left V 3 bases short and J 3 bases short, with 15 bases between. Germline CDR1 DFQATT, CDR2 SNEGSKA (reference sequence). The CDR3 loop spans 15 amino acids. CDR3 nucleotide sequence: TGCAGTGCTAGGGATGCTACAGGGATCAATCAGCCCCAGCATTTT. Protein: CSARDATGINQPQHF.

The gene calls are TRBV29-1 and TRBJ2-5, with 7 positions matching TRBD1. V was pared by 7 bases and J by 5 bases, with 4 bases of the junction left unmatched. This CDR3 contains 11 residues. The germline V gene has CDR1 SQVTM and CDR2 ANQGSEA. The DNA for the CDR3 is TGCAGCGGACAGGGTTGGGAGACCCAGTACTTC. It translates to CSGQGWETQYF.

The chain joins TRBV9 to TRBJ2-7; 8 positions match TRBD1. The CDR3 totals 16 residues. V lost 4 bases and J lost 3; bases outside the gene matches: 12. Germline CDR1 and CDR2: SGDLS and YYNGEE. CDR3: CASSTSTGQGVYEQYF. The CDR3 region has the DNA TGTGCCAGCAGCACGTCCACCGGACAGGGAGTCTACGAGCAGTACTTC.